Following are 3 T cell receptor beta chains from one sample sequenced in a study of blood T cell repertoires in COVID-19. The protocol was immunoSEQ multiplex PCR, while the TCRdb copy is restricted to in-frame clones and leaves out a portion. This sample has under 250,000 clones, with roughly 80% found just once. Specimen: peripheral blood. The origin of the receptors is a woman aged 60-75 years who had recovered from COVID-19.

The chain couples TRBV5-1 to TRBJ1-1; TRBD1 matches at 8 bases. The CDR3 totals 16 residues. The germline gives CDR1 SGHRS, CDR2 YFSETQ. The junction had 14 bases not matched to a gene; V was cut back by 6 bases and J by 4 bases. In DNA, the CDR3 is TGCGCCAGCACCCTCAACCCCGGACAGGGAGGCACTGAAGCTTTCTTT. Amino acids: CASTLNPGQGGTEAFF.

The rearrangement joins TRBV30 to TRBJ2-7; tentatively, D is TRBD2 (5 bases). The CDR3 spans 12 residues. Per germline, CDR1 GTSNPN and CDR2 SVGIG (reference sequence). V lost 2 bases to trimming and J lost 3 bases, with 8 bases between them. The DNA for the CDR3 is TGTGCCTGGAGTCTAGGGAGCTACGAGCAGTACTTC. Translated: CAWSLGSYEQYF. Based on the CDR3 plus reference TRBV30 and TRBJ2-7, the full variable domain is SQTIHQWPATLVQPVGSPLSLECTVEGTSNPNLYWYRQAAGRGLQLLFYSVGIGQISSEVPQNLSASRPQDRQFILSSKKLLLSDSGFYLCAWSLGSYEQYFGPGTRLTVT.

The chain joins TRBV6-2 or TRBV6-3 to TRBJ2-7; 14 bases map to TRBD2. Trimming removed 1 base from V and 5 bases from J; junction bases left unmatched: 4. Germline loops: CDR1 MNHEY, CDR2 SVGEGT. CDR3 length: 16 residues. CDR3 amino acids: CASSYWGLAGADEQYF. CDR3 sequence (DNA): TGTGCCAGCAGTTACTGGGGACTAGCGGGGGCGGACGAGCAGTACTTC.